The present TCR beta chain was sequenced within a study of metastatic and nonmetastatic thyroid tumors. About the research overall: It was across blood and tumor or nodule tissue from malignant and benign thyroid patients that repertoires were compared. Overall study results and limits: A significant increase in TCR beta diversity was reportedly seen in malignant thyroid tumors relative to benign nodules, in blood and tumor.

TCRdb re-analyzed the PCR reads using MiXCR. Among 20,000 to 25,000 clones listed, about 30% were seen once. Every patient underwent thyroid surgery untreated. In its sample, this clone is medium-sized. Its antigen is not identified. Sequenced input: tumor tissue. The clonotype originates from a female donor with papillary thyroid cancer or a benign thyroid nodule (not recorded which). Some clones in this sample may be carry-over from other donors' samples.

In DNA form, the CDR3 reads TGTGCCAGTACTAATAGGGGCAGGGGAAATTCACCCCTCCACTTT. It yields the protein CASTNRGRGNSPLHF. The chain couples TRBV19 to TRBJ1-6, with D perhaps TRBD1 (6 bases). Germline V gene lookup returns CDR1 LNHDA and CDR2 SQIVND (reference sequence). V was clipped by 7 bases and J by 7 bases, with 17 bases between them. This CDR3 contains 15 residues.